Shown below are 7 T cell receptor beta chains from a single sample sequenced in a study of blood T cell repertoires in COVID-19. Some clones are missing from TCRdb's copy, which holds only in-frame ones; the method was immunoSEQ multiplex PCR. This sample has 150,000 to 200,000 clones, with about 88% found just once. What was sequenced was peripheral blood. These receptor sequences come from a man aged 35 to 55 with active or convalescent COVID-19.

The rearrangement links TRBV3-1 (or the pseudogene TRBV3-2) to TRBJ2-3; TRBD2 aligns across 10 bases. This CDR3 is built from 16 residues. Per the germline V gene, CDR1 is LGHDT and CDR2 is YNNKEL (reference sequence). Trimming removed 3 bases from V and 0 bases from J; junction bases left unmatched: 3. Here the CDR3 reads CASSQVAGGSTDTQYF. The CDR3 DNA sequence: TGTGCCAGCAGCCAGGTAGCGGGGGGAAGCACAGATACGCAGTATTTT.

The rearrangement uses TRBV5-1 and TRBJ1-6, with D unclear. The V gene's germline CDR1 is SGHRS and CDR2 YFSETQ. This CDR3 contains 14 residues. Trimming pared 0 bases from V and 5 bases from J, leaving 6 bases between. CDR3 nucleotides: TGCGCCAGCAGCTTGGTCCCGGATAATTCACCCCTCCACTTT. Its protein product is CASSLVPDNSPLHF.

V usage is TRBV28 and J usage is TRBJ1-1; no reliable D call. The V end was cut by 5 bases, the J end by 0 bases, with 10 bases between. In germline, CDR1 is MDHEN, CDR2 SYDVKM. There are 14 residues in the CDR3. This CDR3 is CASSTDGVNTEAFF. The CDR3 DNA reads TGTGCCAGCAGTACGGACGGGGTGAACACTGAAGCTTTCTTT.

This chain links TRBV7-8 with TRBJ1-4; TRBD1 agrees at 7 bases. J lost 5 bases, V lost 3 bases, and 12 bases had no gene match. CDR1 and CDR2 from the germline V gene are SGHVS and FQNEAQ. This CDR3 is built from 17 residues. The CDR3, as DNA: TGTGCCAGCAGCTTCGGGACAGCACGTTTGGGGAATGAAAAACTGTTTTTT. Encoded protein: CASSFGTARLGNEKLFF.

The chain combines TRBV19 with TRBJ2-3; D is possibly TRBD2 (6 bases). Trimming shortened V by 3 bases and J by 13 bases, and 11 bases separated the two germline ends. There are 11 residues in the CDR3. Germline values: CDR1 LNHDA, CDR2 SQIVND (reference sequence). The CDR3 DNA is TGTGCCAGTAGTATGGGGGGTAGGGAGTATTTT. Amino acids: CASSMGGREYF.

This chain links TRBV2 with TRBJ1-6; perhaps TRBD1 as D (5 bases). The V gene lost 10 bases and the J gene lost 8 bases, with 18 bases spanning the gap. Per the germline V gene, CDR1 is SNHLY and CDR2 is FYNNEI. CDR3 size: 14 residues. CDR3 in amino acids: CANLRDGGHSPLHF. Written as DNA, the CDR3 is TGTGCCAACCTAAGGGACGGGGGTCATTCACCCCTCCACTTT.

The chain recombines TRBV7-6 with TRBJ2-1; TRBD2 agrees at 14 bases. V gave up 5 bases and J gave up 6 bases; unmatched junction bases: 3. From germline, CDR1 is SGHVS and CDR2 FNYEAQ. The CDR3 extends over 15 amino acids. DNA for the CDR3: TGTGCCAGCAGCACTGGACTAGCGGGGGGCAATGAGCAGTTCTTC. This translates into CASSTGLAGGNEQFF.